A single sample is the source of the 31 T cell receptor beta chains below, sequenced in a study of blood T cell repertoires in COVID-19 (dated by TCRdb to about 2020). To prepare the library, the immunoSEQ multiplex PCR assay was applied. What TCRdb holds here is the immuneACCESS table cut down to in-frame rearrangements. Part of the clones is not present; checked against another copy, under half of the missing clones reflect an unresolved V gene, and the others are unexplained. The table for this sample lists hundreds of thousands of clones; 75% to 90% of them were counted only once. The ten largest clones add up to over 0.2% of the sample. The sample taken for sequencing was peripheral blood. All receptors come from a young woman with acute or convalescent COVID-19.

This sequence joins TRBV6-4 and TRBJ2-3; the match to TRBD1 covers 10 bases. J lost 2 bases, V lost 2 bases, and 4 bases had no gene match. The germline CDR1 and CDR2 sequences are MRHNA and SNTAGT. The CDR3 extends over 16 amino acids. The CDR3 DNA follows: TGTGCCAGCAGTGACACGGGACAGGGGATCACAGATACGCAGTATTTT. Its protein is CASSDTGQGITDTQYF.

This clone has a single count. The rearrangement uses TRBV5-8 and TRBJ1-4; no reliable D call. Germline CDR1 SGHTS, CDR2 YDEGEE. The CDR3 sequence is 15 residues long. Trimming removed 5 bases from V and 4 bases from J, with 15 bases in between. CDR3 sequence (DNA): TGTGCCAGCAGTCAGTTGGCGGGAATTAATGAAAAACTGTTTTTT. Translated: CASSQLAGINEKLFF.

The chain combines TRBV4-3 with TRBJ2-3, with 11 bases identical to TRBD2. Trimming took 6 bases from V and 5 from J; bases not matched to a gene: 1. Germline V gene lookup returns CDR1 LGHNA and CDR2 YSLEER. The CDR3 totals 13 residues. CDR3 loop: CASRLAGVDTQYF. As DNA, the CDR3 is TGCGCCAGCAGACTAGCGGGGGTAGATACGCAGTATTTT.

CDR3 bases: TGCGCCAGCAGCCAAGACTGGCTAGCGGGGTTTAGCTCCTACAATGAGCAGTTCTTC. Its translation is CASSQDWLAGFSSYNEQFF. This sequence joins TRBV4-1 and TRBJ2-1; 9 bases are shared with TRBD2. This CDR3 contains 19 residues. The V and J ends lost 0 bases and 0 bases, in that order; junction bases with no gene match: 9. From germline, CDR1 is MGHRA and CDR2 YSYEKL.

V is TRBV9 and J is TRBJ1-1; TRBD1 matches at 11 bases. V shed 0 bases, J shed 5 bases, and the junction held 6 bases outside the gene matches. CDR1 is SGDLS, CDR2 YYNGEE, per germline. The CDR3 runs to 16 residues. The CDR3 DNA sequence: TGTGCCAGCAGCGTAGTTCGGACAGGGGGCGAAACTGAAGCTTTCTTT. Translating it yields CASSVVRTGGETEAFF.

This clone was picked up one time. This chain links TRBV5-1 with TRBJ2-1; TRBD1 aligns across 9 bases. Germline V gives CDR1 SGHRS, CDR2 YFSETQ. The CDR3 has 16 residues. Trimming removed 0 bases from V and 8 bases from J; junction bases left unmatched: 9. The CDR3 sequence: CASSLAAGTGSHEQFF. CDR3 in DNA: TGCGCCAGCAGCTTGGCCGCGGGGACAGGGAGTCATGAGCAGTTCTTC.

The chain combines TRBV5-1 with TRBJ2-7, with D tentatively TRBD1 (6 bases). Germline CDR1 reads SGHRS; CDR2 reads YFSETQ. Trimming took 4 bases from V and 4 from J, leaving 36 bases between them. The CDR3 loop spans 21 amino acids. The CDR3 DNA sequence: TGCGCCAGCAGCGGCATATACCACGGGACAAGGTCCCCCCCATCCATTTACGAGCAGTACTTC. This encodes CASSGIYHGTRSPPSIYEQYF.

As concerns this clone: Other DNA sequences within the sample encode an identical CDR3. The CDR3 here is CASSLRGEQYF. The CDR3 bases are TGTGCCAGCAGTTTAAGAGGTGAGCAGTACTTC. V and J are TRBV12-3 or TRBV12-4 and TRBJ2-7; D is uncertain. Trimming left V 2 bases short and J 7 bases short, with 6 bases between. The length of the CDR3 is 11 residues.

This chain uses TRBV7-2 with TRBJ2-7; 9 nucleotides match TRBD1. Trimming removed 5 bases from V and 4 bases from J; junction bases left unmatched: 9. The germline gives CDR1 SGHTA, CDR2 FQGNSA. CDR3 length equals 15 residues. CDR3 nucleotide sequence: TGTGCCAGCAGCGCCGCGGGACAGGGTTTTTACGAGCAGTACTTC. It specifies CASSAAGQGFYEQYF. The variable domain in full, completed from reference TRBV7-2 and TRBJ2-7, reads GAGVSQSPSNKVTEKGKDVELRCDPISGHTALYWYRQSLGQGLEFLIYFQGNSAPDKSGLPSDRFSAERTGGSVSTLTIQRTQQEDSAVYLCASSAAGQGFYEQYFGPGTRLTVT.

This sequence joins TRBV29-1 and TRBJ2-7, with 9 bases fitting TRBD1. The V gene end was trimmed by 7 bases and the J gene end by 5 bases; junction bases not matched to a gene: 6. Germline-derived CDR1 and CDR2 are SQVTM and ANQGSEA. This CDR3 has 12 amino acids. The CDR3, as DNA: TGCAGCGCTGTGGGACAGGGTAACGAGCAGTACTTC. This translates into CSAVGQGNEQYF.

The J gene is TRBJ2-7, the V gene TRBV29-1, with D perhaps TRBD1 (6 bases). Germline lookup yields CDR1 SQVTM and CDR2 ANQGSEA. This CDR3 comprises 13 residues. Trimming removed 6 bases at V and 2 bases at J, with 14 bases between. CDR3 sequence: CSVSTGPAYEQYF. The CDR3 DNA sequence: TGCAGCGTCTCCACAGGGCCAGCCTACGAGCAGTACTTC.

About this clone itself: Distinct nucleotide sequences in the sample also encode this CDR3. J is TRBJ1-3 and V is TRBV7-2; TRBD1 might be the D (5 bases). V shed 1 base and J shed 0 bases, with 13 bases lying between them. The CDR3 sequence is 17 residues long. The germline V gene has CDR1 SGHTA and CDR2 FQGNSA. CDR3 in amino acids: CASSLGGQGLSGNTIYF. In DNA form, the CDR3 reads TGTGCCAGCAGCTTAGGGGGCCAGGGACTCTCTGGAAACACCATATATTTT.

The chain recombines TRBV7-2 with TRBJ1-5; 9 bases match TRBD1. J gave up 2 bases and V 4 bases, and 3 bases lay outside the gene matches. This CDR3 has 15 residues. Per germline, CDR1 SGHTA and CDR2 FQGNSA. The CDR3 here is CASSSRTGGNQPQHF. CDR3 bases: TGTGCCAGCAGCTCCCGGACAGGGGGCAATCAGCCCCAGCATTTT.

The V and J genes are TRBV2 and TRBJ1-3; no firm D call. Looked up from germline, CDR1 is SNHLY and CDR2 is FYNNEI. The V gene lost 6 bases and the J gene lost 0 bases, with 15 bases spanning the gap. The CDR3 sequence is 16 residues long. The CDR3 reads CASSFATLSSGNTIYF. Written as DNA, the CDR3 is TGTGCCAGCAGCTTTGCCACTTTGAGCTCTGGAAACACCATATATTTT.

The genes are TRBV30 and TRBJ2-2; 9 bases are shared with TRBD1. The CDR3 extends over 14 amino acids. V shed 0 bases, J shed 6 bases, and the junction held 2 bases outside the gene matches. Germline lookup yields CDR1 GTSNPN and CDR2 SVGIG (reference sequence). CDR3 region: CAWSVGQGAGELFF. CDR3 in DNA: TGTGCCTGGAGTGTGGGACAGGGCGCCGGGGAGCTGTTTTTT.

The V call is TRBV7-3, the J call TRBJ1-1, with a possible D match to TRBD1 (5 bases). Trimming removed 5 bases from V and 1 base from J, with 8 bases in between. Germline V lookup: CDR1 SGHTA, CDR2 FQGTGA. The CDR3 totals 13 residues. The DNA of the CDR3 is TGTGCCAGCAGCACCGACAGGAACACTGAAGCTTTCTTT. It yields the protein CASSTDRNTEAFF.

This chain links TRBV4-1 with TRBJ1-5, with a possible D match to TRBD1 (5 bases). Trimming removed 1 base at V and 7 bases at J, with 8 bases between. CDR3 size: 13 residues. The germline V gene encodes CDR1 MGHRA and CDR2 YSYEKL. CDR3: CASSQGGEQPQHF. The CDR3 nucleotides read TGCGCCAGCAGCCAAGGGGGGGAACAGCCCCAGCATTTT.

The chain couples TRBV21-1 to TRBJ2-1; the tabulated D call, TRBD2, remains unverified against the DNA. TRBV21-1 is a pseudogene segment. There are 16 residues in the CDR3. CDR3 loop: CASSKGGRSAYNEQFF. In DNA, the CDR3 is TGTGCCAGCAGCAAAGGTGGAAGGAGTGCCTACAATGAGCAGTTCTTC.

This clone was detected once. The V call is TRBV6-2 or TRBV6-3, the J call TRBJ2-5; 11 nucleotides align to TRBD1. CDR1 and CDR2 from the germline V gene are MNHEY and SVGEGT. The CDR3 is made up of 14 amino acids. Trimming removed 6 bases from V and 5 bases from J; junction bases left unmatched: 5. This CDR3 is CASSWTGGGETQYF. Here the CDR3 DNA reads TGTGCCAGCAGCTGGACAGGGGGCGGGGAGACCCAGTACTTC.

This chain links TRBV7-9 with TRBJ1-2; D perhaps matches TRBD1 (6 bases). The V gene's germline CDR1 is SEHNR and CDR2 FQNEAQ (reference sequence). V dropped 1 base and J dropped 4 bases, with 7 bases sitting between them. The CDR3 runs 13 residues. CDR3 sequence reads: CASSLDRAYGYTF. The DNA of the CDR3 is TGTGCCAGCAGCTTAGACAGGGCCTATGGCTACACCTTC.

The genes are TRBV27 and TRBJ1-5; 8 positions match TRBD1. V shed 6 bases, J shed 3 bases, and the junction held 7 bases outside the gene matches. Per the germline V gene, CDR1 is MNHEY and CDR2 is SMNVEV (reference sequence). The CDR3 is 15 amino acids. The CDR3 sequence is CASRGGQADNQPQHF. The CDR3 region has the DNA TGTGCCAGCAGGGGGGGACAGGCTGACAATCAGCCCCAGCATTTT.

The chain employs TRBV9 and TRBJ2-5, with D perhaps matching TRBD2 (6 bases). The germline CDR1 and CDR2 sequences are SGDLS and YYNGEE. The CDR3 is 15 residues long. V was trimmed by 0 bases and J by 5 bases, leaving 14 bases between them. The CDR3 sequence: CASSVADYPGETQYF. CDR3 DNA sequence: TGTGCCAGCAGCGTAGCGGACTACCCTGGGGAGACCCAGTACTTC. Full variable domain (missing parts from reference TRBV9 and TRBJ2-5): DSGVTQTPKHLITATGQRVTLRCSPRSGDLSVYWYQQSLDQGLQFLIQYYNGEERAKGNILERFSAQQFPDLHSELNLSSLELGDSALYFCASSVADYPGETQYFGPGTRLLVL.

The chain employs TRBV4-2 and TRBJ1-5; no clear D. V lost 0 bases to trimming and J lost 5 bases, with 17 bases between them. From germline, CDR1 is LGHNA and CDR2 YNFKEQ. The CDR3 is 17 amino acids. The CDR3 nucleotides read TGTGCCAGCAGCCAAGACGGCGGAGCCCGCCGGGATCAGCCCCAGCATTTT. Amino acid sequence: CASSQDGGARRDQPQHF.

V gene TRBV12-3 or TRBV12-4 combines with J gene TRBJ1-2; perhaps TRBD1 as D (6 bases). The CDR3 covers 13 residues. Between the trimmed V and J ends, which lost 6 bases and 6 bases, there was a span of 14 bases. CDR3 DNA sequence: TGTGCCAGCAGCCCCGCGGGGGCGAATGGCTACACCTTC. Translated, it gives CASSPAGANGYTF.

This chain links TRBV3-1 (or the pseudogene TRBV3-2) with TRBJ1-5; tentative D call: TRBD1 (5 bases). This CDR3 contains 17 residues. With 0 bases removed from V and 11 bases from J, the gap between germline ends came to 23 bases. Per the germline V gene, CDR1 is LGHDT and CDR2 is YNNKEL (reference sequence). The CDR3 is CASSQEGAPGKRAAQHF. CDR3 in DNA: TGTGCCAGCAGCCAAGAAGGGGCTCCAGGGAAAAGAGCAGCCCAGCATTTT.

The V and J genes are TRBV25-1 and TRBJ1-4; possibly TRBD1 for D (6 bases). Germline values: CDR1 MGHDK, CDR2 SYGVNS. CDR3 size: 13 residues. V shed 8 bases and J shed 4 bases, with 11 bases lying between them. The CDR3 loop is CASARDINEKLFF. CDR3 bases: TGTGCCAGCGCCCGGGACATTAATGAAAAACTGTTTTTT.

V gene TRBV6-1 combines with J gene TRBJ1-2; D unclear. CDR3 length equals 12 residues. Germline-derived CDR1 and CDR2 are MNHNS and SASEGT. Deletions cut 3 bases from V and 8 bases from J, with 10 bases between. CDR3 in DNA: TGTGCCAGCAGTGATGGAGCCCAGGGCTACACCTTC. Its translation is CASSDGAQGYTF.

The CDR3 sequence is CASSLQGAVSTDTQYF. CDR3 bases: TGTGCCAGCAGTCTCCAGGGGGCCGTTAGCACAGATACGCAGTATTTT. The V and J genes are TRBV28 and TRBJ2-3; 8 bases are shared with TRBD1. From germline, CDR1 is MDHEN and CDR2 SYDVKM. The length of the CDR3 is 16 residues. The V and J ends lost 5 bases and 0 bases, in that order; junction bases with no gene match: 7.

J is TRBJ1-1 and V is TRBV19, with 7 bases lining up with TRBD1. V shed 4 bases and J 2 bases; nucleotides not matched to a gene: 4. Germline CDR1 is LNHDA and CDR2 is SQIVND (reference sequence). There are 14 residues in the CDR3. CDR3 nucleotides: TGTGCCAGTAGTACGGGGACAGCCAACACTGAAGCTTTCTTT. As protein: CASSTGTANTEAFF.

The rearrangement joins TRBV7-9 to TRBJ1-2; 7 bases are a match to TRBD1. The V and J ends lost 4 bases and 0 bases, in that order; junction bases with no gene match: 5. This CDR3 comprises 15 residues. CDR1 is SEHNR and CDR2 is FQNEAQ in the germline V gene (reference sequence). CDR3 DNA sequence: TGTGCCAGCAGCTCGTGGGACAGAGCTAACTATGGCTACACCTTC. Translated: CASSSWDRANYGYTF.

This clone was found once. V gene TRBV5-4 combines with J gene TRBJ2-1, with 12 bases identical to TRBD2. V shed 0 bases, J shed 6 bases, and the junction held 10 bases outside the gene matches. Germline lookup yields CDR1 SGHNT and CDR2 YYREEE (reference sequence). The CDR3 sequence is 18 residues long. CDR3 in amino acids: CASSLGTSGATGRNEQFF. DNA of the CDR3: TGTGCCAGCAGCTTGGGGACTAGCGGGGCCACTGGTCGCAATGAGCAGTTCTTC.